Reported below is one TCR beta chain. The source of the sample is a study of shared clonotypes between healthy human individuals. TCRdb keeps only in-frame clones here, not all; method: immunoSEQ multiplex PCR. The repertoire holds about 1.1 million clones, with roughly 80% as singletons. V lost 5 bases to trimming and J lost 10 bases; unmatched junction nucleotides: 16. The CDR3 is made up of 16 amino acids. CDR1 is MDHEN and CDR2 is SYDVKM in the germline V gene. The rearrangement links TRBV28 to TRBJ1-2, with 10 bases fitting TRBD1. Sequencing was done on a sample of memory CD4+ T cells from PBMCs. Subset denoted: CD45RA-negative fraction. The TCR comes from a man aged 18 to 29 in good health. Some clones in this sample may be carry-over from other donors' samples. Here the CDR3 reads CASSRDRGRITRYYTF. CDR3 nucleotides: TGTGCCAGCAGTAGGGACAGGGGCCGGATTACCCGTTACTACACCTTC.